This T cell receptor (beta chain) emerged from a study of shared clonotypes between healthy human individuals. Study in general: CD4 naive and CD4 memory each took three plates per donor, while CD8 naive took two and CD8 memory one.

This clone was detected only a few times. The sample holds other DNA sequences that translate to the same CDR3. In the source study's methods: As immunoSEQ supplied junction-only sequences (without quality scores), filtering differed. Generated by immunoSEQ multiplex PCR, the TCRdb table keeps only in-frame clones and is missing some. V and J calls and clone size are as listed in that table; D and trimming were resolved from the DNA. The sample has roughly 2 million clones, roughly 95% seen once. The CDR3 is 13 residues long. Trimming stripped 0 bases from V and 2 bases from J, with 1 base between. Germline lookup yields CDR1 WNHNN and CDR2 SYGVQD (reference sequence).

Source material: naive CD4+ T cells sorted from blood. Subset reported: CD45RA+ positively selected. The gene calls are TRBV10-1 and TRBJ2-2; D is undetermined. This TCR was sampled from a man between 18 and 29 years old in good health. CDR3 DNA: TGCGCCAGCAGTGAGTCAAACACCGGGGAGCTGTTTTTT. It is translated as CASSESNTGELFF.